These 3 T cell receptor beta chains came from one sample sequenced in a study of human T cells and chemical hapten exposure. A single record per CDR3 protein comes from TCRdb applying MiXCR to the RACE reads. The table lists 40,000 to 50,000 distinct CDR3 sequences, over 10% of them singletons. As for time point: pre-sensitization, week 0. Treatment in this sample: therapeutic diphenylcyclopropenone sensitization with weekly scalp DPC. The sequencing here drew on whole blood, taken in connection with sensitization to the hapten diphenylcyclopropenone (DPC). The source is a woman in her twenties or thirties with alopecia areata. Some clones in this sample may be carry-over from other donors' samples.

This clonotype has a count of ten or more. The chain joins TRBV9 to TRBJ2-2, with D hard to call. Germline lookup yields CDR1 SGDLS and CDR2 YYNGEE. The ends were cut back, 0 bases at V and 7 bases at J, with 10 bases in the middle. The CDR3 is 14 residues long. This CDR3 is CASSVDRRVGELFF. The DNA for the CDR3 is TGTGCCAGCAGCGTAGATAGAAGGGTCGGGGAGCTGTTTTTT.

This clonotype was counted at least ten times. The V gene is TRBV20-1, the J gene TRBJ2-1; D is ambiguous. The V end lost 6 bases, the J end lost 7 bases, and 19 bases lay between the germline ends. CDR3 size: 14 residues. CDR1 DFQATT and CDR2 SNEGSKA come from the germline V gene (reference sequence). DNA for the CDR3: TGCAGTGCCAAGTCCCCCGGAGTACGGAATGAGCAGTTCTTC. Amino acids: CSAKSPGVRNEQFF.

There are many counts of this clonotype. The CDR3 loop reads CASSPQGGHGEQYF. CDR3 coding DNA: TGTGCCAGCTCACCTCAGGGGGGCCATGGCGAGCAGTACTTC. This chain connects TRBV18 to TRBJ2-7; perhaps TRBD1 as D (7 bases). The CDR3 is made up of 14 amino acids. The germline gives CDR1 KGHSH, CDR2 LQKENI. V gave up 3 bases and J gave up 6 bases, with 15 bases separating them.